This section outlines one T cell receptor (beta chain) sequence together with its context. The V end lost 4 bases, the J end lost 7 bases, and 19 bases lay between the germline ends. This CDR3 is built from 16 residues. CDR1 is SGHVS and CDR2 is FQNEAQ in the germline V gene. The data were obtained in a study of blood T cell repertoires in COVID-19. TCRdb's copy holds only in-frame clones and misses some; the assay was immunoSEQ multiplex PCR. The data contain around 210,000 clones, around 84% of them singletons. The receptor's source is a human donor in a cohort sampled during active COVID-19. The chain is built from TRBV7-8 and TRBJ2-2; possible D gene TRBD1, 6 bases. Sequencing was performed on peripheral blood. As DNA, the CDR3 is TGTGCCAGCAGCTCCCCCGGGACACCAGTTGTCGGGGAGCTGTTTTTT. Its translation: CASSSPGTPVVGELFF. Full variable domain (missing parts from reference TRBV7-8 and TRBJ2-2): GAGVSQSPRYKVAKRGQDVALRCDPISGHVSLFWYQQALGQGPEFLTYFQNEAQLDKSGLPSDRFFAERPEGSVSTLKIQRTQQEDSAVYLCASSSPGTPVVGELFFGEGSRLTVL.